This note documents a single T cell receptor (beta chain) sequence. The antigen remains unidentified. Generated by immunoSEQ multiplex PCR, the TCRdb table keeps only in-frame clones and is missing some. The sample has around 100,000 clones, around 89% seen once. V gave up 0 bases and J gave up 2 bases, with 8 bases separating them. The CDR3 contains 15 residues. The germline V gene has CDR1 LGHNA and CDR2 YSLEER. Collection occurred without any documented infections or immune events in donors. This entry belongs to a study of identifying expanded T cells in peripheral blood. Study-level findings and limits: Clone count variance between roughly 2-week samples rose with total template count. Differentially abundant clones: roughly 1.2 between replicates, approximately 15 at approximately 13 days, 19 to 20 at four.

The chain combines TRBV4-3 with TRBJ1-5; the D is unclear. The sample was blood. The source is a person between 18 and 75 years old in good health. DNA for the CDR3: TGCGCCAGCAGCCAAGACAATATCGGCAATCAGCCCCAGCATTTT. It is translated as CASSQDNIGNQPQHF.